This T cell receptor beta chain is from a study of shared clonotypes between healthy human individuals. The data were produced by immunoSEQ multiplex PCR, yet TCRdb's version contains in-frame clones alone and is incomplete. Here the sample spans approximately 1.5 million clones, 98% being singletons. Looked up from germline, CDR1 is SGHNT and CDR2 is YYREEE (reference sequence). V was trimmed by 0 bases and J by 13 bases, leaving 14 bases between them. The CDR3 has 14 amino acids. Caucasian adults living in Nashville, Tennessee, provided all samples. The sequencing input was naive CD4+ T cells sorted from blood. As for subset: CD45RA+ positively selected. This sequence was found in a man aged 25-45 years in good health. The genes are TRBV5-4 and TRBJ1-6; D is uncertain. The CDR3 DNA sequence: TGTGCCAGCAGCTTGGGCGCAGCGTCTACCCCCCTCCACTTT. This codes for CASSLGAASTPLHF.